What follows are 28 T cell receptor beta chains derived from one specimen sequenced in a study of vaccination and CD4 T cells after COVID-19. Sample time point: late sampling 161 to 241 days after vaccination in a few convalescent patients. Regarding treatment: roughly 10-day PBMC culture with coronavirus spike peptide pools or control peptides (ViraFEST assay). Sequenced with the Oncomine TCR Beta short-read assay was DNA taken from cultured CD4+ T cells. TCRdb passed the PCR reads through MiXCR, listing each CDR3 protein once. The table includes around 20,000 distinct CDR3 sequences, 30% to 40% detected once. No antigen has been identified for these receptors. The starting material was CD4+ T cells from blood, cultured in vitro, obtained about 7 months after SARS-CoV-2 vaccination. The receptors come from a human donor who had recovered from COVID-19.

The chain joins TRBV7-9 to TRBJ1-1; no reliable D call. Trimming took off 7 bases at V and 5 bases at J, with 11 bases between the two ends. Germline CDR1 and CDR2: SEHNR and FQNEAQ (reference sequence). The CDR3 length is 12 residues. CDR3 sequence: CASTPYETEAFF. The CDR3 coding sequence is TGTGCCAGCACCCCTTACGAGACTGAAGCTTTCTTT.

This clonotype was observed a few times. The V and J genes are TRBV19 and TRBJ2-7, with D tentatively TRBD1 (5 bases). Trimming cost V 3 bases and J 1 base, with 22 bases left between them. The germline V gene encodes CDR1 LNHDA and CDR2 SQIVND (reference sequence). The CDR3 contains 18 residues. This CDR3 is CASSIPGGQGGWSYEQYF. The DNA of the CDR3 is TGTGCCAGTAGTATCCCCGGTGGGCAGGGCGGTTGGTCCTACGAGCAGTACTTC.

The chain couples TRBV20-1 to TRBJ1-5; D unresolved. Germline CDR1 DFQATT, CDR2 SNEGSKA (reference sequence). This CDR3 is 13 amino acids long. V shed 3 bases and J shed 0 bases, with 6 bases lying between them. DNA for the CDR3: TGCAGTGCTAGCCGAAATAGCAATCAGCCCCAGCATTTT. It is translated as CSASRNSNQPQHF.

The V call is TRBV4-2, the J call TRBJ2-3; 7 nucleotides agree with TRBD2. Germline V lookup: CDR1 LGHNA, CDR2 YNFKEQ. The CDR3 covers 17 residues. V shed 0 bases, J shed 4 bases, and the junction held 10 bases outside the gene matches. The CDR3 loop reads CASSQDSRGLGADTQYF. In DNA form, the CDR3 reads TGTGCCAGCAGCCAAGATAGTCGCGGACTAGGGGCAGATACGCAGTATTTT.

This sequence joins TRBV6-2 or TRBV6-3 and TRBJ1-5; no definite D call. The V gene lost 8 bases and the J gene lost 2 bases, with 16 bases spanning the gap. This CDR3 has 15 residues. CDR1 and CDR2 from the germline V gene are MNHEY and SVGEGT. The DNA for the CDR3 is TGTGCCAGCGGAGAGGACGGCAGAGGCAATCAGCCCCAGCATTTT. This sequence encodes CASGEDGRGNQPQHF.

This clonotype was recorded a few times. The chain has TRBV7-9 and TRBJ1-2; 12 nucleotides agree with TRBD1. Germline V gene sequence: CDR1 SEHNR, CDR2 FQNEAQ (reference sequence). J was trimmed by 6 bases and V by 1 base; bases with no gene match: 6. This CDR3 contains 16 residues. The CDR3 loop reads CASSLVGTGGIHGYTF. CDR3 sequence (DNA): TGTGCCAGCAGCTTAGTCGGGACAGGGGGCATCCATGGCTACACCTTC. Combining the CDR3 with reference TRBV7-9 and TRBJ1-2 gives the whole variable domain DTGVSQNPRHKITKRGQNVTFRCDPISEHNRLYWYRQTLGQGPEFLTYFQNEAQLEKSRLLSDRFSAERPKGSFSTLEIQRTEQGDSAMYLCASSLVGTGGIHGYTFGSGTRLTVV.

This clonotype was observed a few times. The gene calls are TRBV6-1 and TRBJ1-2; tentatively, D is TRBD1 (6 bases). This CDR3 contains 14 residues. V was pared by 5 bases and J by 2 bases, with 12 bases between. The germline gives CDR1 MNHNS, CDR2 SASEGT. In nucleotides, the CDR3 is TGTGCCAGCAGTCGGGACACAACAAACTATGGCTACACCTTC. This encodes CASSRDTTNYGYTF.

The rearrangement joins TRBV7-9 to TRBJ1-2; the D is unclear. The CDR3 loop spans 14 amino acids. V was clipped by 7 bases and J by 0 bases, with 12 bases between them. The germline CDR1 and CDR2 sequences are SEHNR and FQNEAQ (reference sequence). This CDR3 is CASTIGRANYGYTF. CDR3 bases: TGTGCCAGCACCATTGGGCGAGCTAACTATGGCTACACCTTC. The full variable domain, with the rest looked up from reference TRBV7-9 and TRBJ1-2, is DTGVSQNPRHKITKRGQNVTFRCDPISEHNRLYWYRQTLGQGPEFLTYFQNEAQLEKSRLLSDRFSAERPKGSFSTLEIQRTEQGDSAMYLCASTIGRANYGYTFGSGTRLTVV.

CDR3 region: CANRGLPGRNSYEQYF. CDR3 sequence (DNA): TGTGCCAACAGGGGATTACCGGGACGGAACTCCTACGAGCAGTACTTC. The rearrangement links TRBV6-1 to TRBJ2-7; TRBD1 matches at 7 bases. CDR3 length: 16 amino acids. Germline CDR1 and CDR2: MNHNS and SASEGT. The trim removed 10 bases at V and 0 bases at J, leaving 15 bases unmatched.

CDR3 nucleotide sequence: TGCGCCAGCAGTGAGTCACTAGCGGGGGGCCCAGATACGCAGTATTTT. Protein: CASSESLAGGPDTQYF. The rearrangement links TRBV10-2 to TRBJ2-3, with 12 bases identical to TRBD2. The trim removed 0 bases at V and 4 bases at J, leaving 2 bases unmatched. CDR1 and CDR2 (germline): WSHSY, SAAADI. The CDR3 is 16 amino acids.

This clonotype was seen more than once but under ten times. The rearrangement links TRBV24-1 to TRBJ1-3; the match to TRBD1 covers 11 bases. Germline CDR1 is KGHDR and CDR2 is SFDVKD. There are 16 residues in the CDR3. Losses at the gene ends were 4 bases for V and 4 bases for J; bases not matched to a gene: 5. The CDR3 loop reads CATSDWTGGQGNTIYF. CDR3 in DNA: TGTGCCACCAGTGACTGGACAGGGGGCCAGGGAAACACCATATATTTT.

The rearrangement joins TRBV7-8 to TRBJ2-7, with D maybe TRBD1 (6 bases). This CDR3 has 16 amino acids. Trimming shortened V by 5 bases and J by 0 bases, and 17 bases separated the two germline ends. The germline V gene encodes CDR1 SGHVS and CDR2 FQNEAQ. The CDR3 bases are TGTGCCAGCAGCGTTAGGACAGTTATGAGCTCCTACGAGCAGTACTTC. This sequence encodes CASSVRTVMSSYEQYF.

The V call is TRBV6-1, the J call TRBJ1-5; 7 positions agree with TRBD1. CDR1 and CDR2 (germline): MNHNS, SASEGT. This CDR3 contains 15 residues. After removal of 6 bases from V and 4 bases from J, the junction contained 9 bases not matched to a gene. Here the CDR3 reads CASRKWQQGNQPQHF. The CDR3 nucleotides read TGTGCCAGCAGGAAATGGCAACAGGGGAATCAGCCCCAGCATTTT.

The rearrangement links TRBV2 to TRBJ1-5; D may be TRBD1 (6 bases). Germline V gives CDR1 SNHLY, CDR2 FYNNEI. The V end was cut by 10 bases, the J end by 3 bases, with 13 bases between. This CDR3 comprises 13 residues. CDR3 amino acids: CATRRQANQPQHF. The CDR3 DNA sequence: TGTGCCACCCGGAGACAGGCCAATCAGCCCCAGCATTTT.

This clonotype was seen a few times. The V and J genes are TRBV7-8 and TRBJ2-7, with no clear D. Trimming left V 0 bases short and J 2 bases short, with 8 bases between. From germline, CDR1 is SGHVS and CDR2 FQNEAQ. There are 14 residues in the CDR3. The CDR3: CASSLAGYPYEQYF. CDR3 DNA: TGTGCCAGCAGCTTAGCAGGGTACCCCTACGAGCAGTACTTC.

CDR3 sequence reads: CASSLVFRGRNTEAFF. Written as DNA, the CDR3 is TGCGCCAGCAGCTTAGTATTCCGGGGCCGGAACACTGAAGCTTTCTTT. The chain joins TRBV5-1 to TRBJ1-1; possible D gene TRBD1, 5 bases. There are 16 residues in the CDR3. Trimming took off 2 bases at V and 1 base at J, with 15 bases between the two ends. Looked up from germline, CDR1 is SGHRS and CDR2 is YFSETQ. Combining the CDR3 with reference TRBV5-1 and TRBJ1-1 gives the whole variable domain KAGVTQTPRYLIKTRGQQVTLSCSPISGHRSVSWYQQTPGQGLQFLFEYFSETQRNKGNFPGRFSGRQFSNSRSEMNVSTLELGDSALYLCASSLVFRGRNTEAFFGQGTRLTVV.

This clonotype was recorded a few times. The gene calls are TRBV20-1 and TRBJ2-1; TRBD2 agrees at 10 bases. With 6 bases clipped from V and 0 bases from J, the junction kept 5 bases outside the gene matches. This CDR3 has 15 residues. CDR1 and CDR2 (germline): DFQATT, SNEGSKA (reference sequence). The CDR3 DNA reads TGCAGTGCACTAGCGGGGTTGTCCTCCTACAATGAGCAGTTCTTC. Translation: CSALAGLSSYNEQFF.

This clonotype was recorded a few times. The V and J genes are TRBV7-9 and TRBJ1-1; D remains ambiguous. The CDR3 consists of 14 residues. Per the germline V gene, CDR1 is SEHNR and CDR2 is FQNEAQ (reference sequence). Trimming cost V 5 bases and J 0 bases, with 10 bases left between them. In DNA, the CDR3 is TGTGCCAGCAGCCTGGGGTTGGTGAACACTGAAGCTTTCTTT. This translates into CASSLGLVNTEAFF.

The chain joins TRBV10-1 to TRBJ1-1; D remains unclear. The CDR3 covers 12 residues. V was cut by 4 bases and J by 0 bases, with 3 bases left in between. Germline V lookup: CDR1 WNHNN, CDR2 SYGVQD (reference sequence). CDR3 loop: CASSGLNTEAFF. The CDR3 DNA reads TGCGCCAGCAGTGGTTTGAACACTGAAGCTTTCTTT.

This clonotype turned up a few times. V is TRBV7-8 and J is TRBJ2-1, with D maybe TRBD1 (6 bases). The closer fit of TRBJ2-7 to the DNA end suggests the J call may be wrong. The CDR3 has 14 residues. Germline CDR1 and CDR2: SGHVS and FQNEAQ. This CDR3 reads CASSIQEGGYEQYF. The CDR3 bases are TGTGCCAGCAGCATACAGGAAGGGGGTTACGAGCAGTACTTC.

The chain couples TRBV6-1 to TRBJ1-2; TRBD1 might be the D (5 bases). The CDR3 contains 15 residues. The ends were cut back, 7 bases at V and 3 bases at J, with 18 bases in the middle. Germline values: CDR1 MNHNS, CDR2 SASEGT. The CDR3 sequence: CASTTSIGTDYGYTF. The CDR3 nucleotides are TGTGCCAGCACGACGTCGATAGGGACGGACTATGGCTACACCTTC.

As DNA, the CDR3 is TGTGCCAGCAGCTTATCCGGGGGACTGTTTAATGAGCAGTTCTTC. Translated: CASSLSGGLFNEQFF. V usage is TRBV7-2 and J usage is TRBJ2-1, with D possibly matching TRBD2 (6 bases). The CDR3 covers 15 residues. The V gene lost 2 bases and the J gene lost 7 bases, with 15 bases spanning the gap. Germline-derived CDR1 and CDR2 are SGHTA and FQGNSA.

This chain uses TRBV18 with TRBJ1-2, with D hard to call. The CDR3 is made up of 13 amino acids. Germline lookup yields CDR1 KGHSH and CDR2 LQKENI. V shed 4 bases and J shed 4 bases, with 10 bases lying between them. CDR3 sequence: CASSLLGFYGYTF. The CDR3 nucleotides read TGTGCCAGCTCACTTCTGGGATTCTATGGCTACACCTTC.

The rearrangement uses TRBV6-4 and TRBJ1-2; D call uncertain. V was trimmed by 6 bases and J by 5 bases, leaving 10 bases between them. Germline CDR1 is MRHNA and CDR2 is SNTAGT. The CDR3 spans 12 residues. CDR3 DNA: TGTGCCAGCAGCTGGATGATTTATGGCTACACCTTC. Amino acids: CASSWMIYGYTF.

The chain couples TRBV7-2 to TRBJ2-5; D is unresolved. The ends were cut back, 5 bases at V and 1 base at J, with 11 bases in the middle. Looked up from germline, CDR1 is SGHTA and CDR2 is FQGNSA. The CDR3 covers 14 residues. The CDR3 region is CASSAQSAQETQYF. For the CDR3, the DNA is TGTGCCAGCAGCGCCCAGAGTGCCCAAGAGACCCAGTACTTC. The whole variable domain, remainder taken from reference TRBV7-2 and TRBJ2-5, is GAGVSQSPSNKVTEKGKDVELRCDPISGHTALYWYRQSLGQGLEFLIYFQGNSAPDKSGLPSDRFSAERTGGSVSTLTIQRTQQEDSAVYLCASSAQSAQETQYFGPGTRLLVL.

This clonotype was seen more than once but under ten times. This rearrangement joins TRBV20-1 to TRBJ2-7; 12 nucleotides agree with TRBD2. Trimming at V came to 3 bases and at J to 3 bases, leaving 3 bases not matched to a gene. Germline V lookup: CDR1 DFQATT, CDR2 SNEGSKA (reference sequence). CDR3 length: 14 amino acids. This chain's CDR3 is CSARPSGRGYEQYF. In nucleotides, the CDR3 is TGCAGTGCTAGGCCTAGCGGGAGGGGCTACGAGCAGTACTTC.

This sequence joins TRBV7-3 and TRBJ2-1; D not resolved. CDR3 size: 12 residues. V was cut by 5 bases and J by 11 bases, with 13 bases left in between. Germline lookup yields CDR1 SGHTA and CDR2 FQGTGA. DNA for the CDR3: TGTGCCAGCAGCCAAACTGAACTAAAGCAGTTCTTC. Translating gives CASSQTELKQFF.

The chain employs TRBV24-1 and TRBJ2-1; the match to TRBD2 covers 7 bases. Germline loops: CDR1 KGHDR, CDR2 SFDVKD. Trimming cost V 3 bases and J 7 bases; bases outside gene matches: 11. The CDR3 consists of 16 residues. The CDR3 DNA sequence: TGTGCCACCAGTGATCCTACGGCGCGGGAGAGGAATGAGCAGTTCTTC. As protein: CATSDPTARERNEQFF.